Listed here are 16 T cell receptor beta chains from one sample, sequenced in a study of regulatory T cells in long-lasting Graves disease. Relying on iRepertoire HTBI primers and Arm-PCR of CDR3 regions, the team built TCR beta libraries. TCRdb re-called the multiplex PCR reads through MiXCR, storing one row per CDR3 protein. The sample includes approximately 470,000 distinct CDR3 sequences, around 16% seen only once; the top ten take 12%. The time point: newly diagnosed GD, antithyroid drugs for less than 3 months. RNA extracted from PBMCs served as the sequencing template. Separately, the same data were catalogued under a study of T cells in Graves' hyperthyroidism and ophthalmopathy.

The sequences come from peripheral blood mononuclear cells (PBMCs), collected at new diagnosis, from a patient treated with antithyroid drugs. These receptors were obtained from a man aged 40-49 years with Graves disease.

This clonotype was found many times. The rearrangement uses TRBV11-1 and TRBJ1-2, with D possibly TRBD1 on 6 matching bases. With 5 bases removed from V and 4 bases from J, the gap between germline ends came to 11 bases. Germline CDR1 and CDR2: SGHAT and FQDESV (reference sequence). There are 13 residues in the CDR3. CDR3 protein: CASSRDRRYGYTF. The CDR3 DNA sequence: TGTGCCAGCAGCCGTGACAGGCGCTATGGCTACACCTTC.

The chain carries TRBV9 and TRBJ2-1; a possible D gene is TRBD2 (6 bases). The CDR3 length is 14 residues. Per germline, CDR1 SGDLS and CDR2 YYNGEE. The V end lost 0 bases, the J end lost 8 bases, and 12 bases lay between the germline ends. The CDR3 DNA reads TGTGCCAGCAGCGTAGGGGCGCGGGATCATGAGCAGTTCTTC. Protein sequence: CASSVGARDHEQFF.

This clonotype appeared a few times. This chain uses TRBV24-1 with TRBJ2-3; 10 bases line up with TRBD1. V lost 4 bases, J lost 4 bases, and 10 bases stayed unmatched. Germline V lookup: CDR1 KGHDR, CDR2 SFDVKD. CDR3 length: 17 residues. CDR3: CATSDPDDRGRADTQYF. The CDR3 bases are TGTGCCACCAGTGACCCCGATGACAGGGGGCGGGCAGATACGCAGTATTTT.

This clonotype came up a few times. This chain uses TRBV15 with TRBJ2-6, with D possibly TRBD1 on 6 matching bases. CDR3 length: 17 amino acids. The germline CDR1 and CDR2 sequences are LNHNV and YYDKDF (reference sequence). Trimming took 1 base from V and 4 from J, leaving 14 bases between them. The CDR3 DNA is TGTGCCACCAGCAGAGGGACAGTCGGGCTAGGGGCCAACGTCCTGACTTTC. Translation gives CATSRGTVGLGANVLTF.

V is TRBV3-1 and J is TRBJ1-6, with D uncertain. The V end was cut by 1 base, the J end by 14 bases, with 18 bases between. Germline assignment: CDR1 LGHDT and CDR2 YNNKEL (reference sequence). There are 15 residues in the CDR3. CDR3 loop: CASSQGFIDPPALHF. As DNA, the CDR3 is TGTGCCAGCAGCCAAGGTTTCATAGATCCCCCGGCCCTCCACTTT. Full variable domain (rest looked up from reference TRBV3-1 and TRBJ1-6): DTAVSQTPKYLVTQMGNDKSIKCEQNLGHDTMYWYKQDSKKFLKIMFSYNNKELIINETVPNRFSPKSPDKAHLNLHINSLELGDSAVYFCASSQGFIDPPALHFGNGTRLTVT.

This clonotype was seen more than once but under ten times. The chain carries TRBV6-1 and TRBJ1-5; the D is unclear. The CDR3 totals 15 residues. From germline, CDR1 is MNHNS and CDR2 SASEGT. Trimming took 6 bases from V and 3 from J, leaving 15 bases between them. DNA for the CDR3: TGTGCCAGCAGCCCCGGCGGCACAACCAATCAGCCCCAGCATTTT. Its protein is CASSPGGTTNQPQHF.

The chain has TRBV7-2 and TRBJ2-3, with 7 bases fitting TRBD1. The CDR3 has 16 amino acids. J gave up 2 bases and V 1 base, and 6 bases lay outside the gene matches. The germline V gene has CDR1 SGHTA and CDR2 FQGNSA. CDR3 DNA: TGTGCCAGCAGCTTAGATCCGGGACAGATCACAGATACGCAGTATTTT. This codes for CASSLDPGQITDTQYF.

This clonotype was counted a few times. The CDR3 DNA reads as TGTGCCAGCTCACCTTCTTCGGGGCTCGGCTATGGCTACACCTTC. Protein product: CASSPSSGLGYGYTF. The chain combines TRBV18 with TRBJ1-2, with TRBD1 as a possible D gene (5 bases). With 3 bases removed from V and 4 bases from J, the gap between germline ends came to 15 bases. The germline V gene has CDR1 KGHSH and CDR2 LQKENI. This CDR3 spans 15 amino acids.

The CDR3 DNA reads TGTGCCAGCAGTGTTGCGGGTGCGGCAGGGGGCTTTTCAGAGACCCAGTACTTC. Encoded protein: CASSVAGAAGGFSETQYF. This sequence joins TRBV2 and TRBJ2-5; 8 bases fit TRBD1. Unmatched junction bases numbered 17, after V lost 4 bases and J lost 4 bases. Germline CDR1 reads SNHLY; CDR2 reads FYNNEI. CDR3 length equals 18 residues.

The V call is TRBV2, the J call TRBJ1-2; 9 bases line up with TRBD1. CDR3 length: 14 amino acids. The V and J ends lost 6 bases and 10 bases, in that order; junction bases with no gene match: 12. Germline CDR1 SNHLY, CDR2 FYNNEI. The DNA of the CDR3 is TGTGCCAGCAGGGCTAGGGACAGGGCAAGAGACTACACCTTC. Its translation is CASRARDRARDYTF.

This clonotype was observed at least ten times. The chain uses TRBV30 and TRBJ2-7; the match to TRBD2 covers 12 bases. After removal of 6 bases from V and 5 bases from J, the junction contained 5 bases not matched to a gene. CDR3 size: 13 residues. Looked up from germline, CDR1 is GTSNPN and CDR2 is SVGIG (reference sequence). Written as DNA, the CDR3 is TGTGCCTGCCCGGGACTAGCGGGTAACGAGCAGTACTTC. Translation: CACPGLAGNEQYF.

This clonotype was seen a handful of times. V and J are TRBV7-3 and TRBJ2-6; D gene uncertain. V shed 6 bases and J shed 0 bases, with 9 bases lying between them. Germline V gene sequence: CDR1 SGHTA, CDR2 FQGTGA. The CDR3 contains 15 residues. CDR3 bases: TGTGCCAGCAGGGTCGCCCCCTCTGGGGCCAACGTCCTGACTTTC. Amino acids: CASRVAPSGANVLTF.

V usage is TRBV2 and J usage is TRBJ2-3; 9 nucleotides align to TRBD2. The CDR3 spans 15 residues. Germline lookup yields CDR1 SNHLY and CDR2 FYNNEI. V was clipped by 6 bases and J by 4 bases; unmatched bases: 8. The CDR3 protein is CASRTLAGSADTQYF. The CDR3 DNA is TGTGCCAGCAGGACCCTAGCGGGATCCGCAGATACGCAGTATTTT.

This clonotype was seen a handful of times. V gene TRBV5-1 combines with J gene TRBJ2-7; 10 nucleotides align to TRBD2. Unmatched junction bases numbered 6, after V lost 0 bases and J lost 0 bases. The germline V gene encodes CDR1 SGHRS and CDR2 YFSETQ. The CDR3 consists of 17 residues. CDR3 nucleotide sequence: TGCGCCAGCAGCTTGGGGGTACTAGCGGGAAGCTCCTACGAGCAGTACTTC. As protein: CASSLGVLAGSSYEQYF.

Notes on this clonotype: Being one base from a much bigger clone, this may be a read error. V usage is TRBV28 and J usage is TRBJ2-2, with D perhaps TRBD1 or TRBD2 (5 bases each). Germline assignment: CDR1 MDHEN and CDR2 SYDVKM. The CDR3 consists of 15 residues. The CDR3 is CASSLLDRNTGELVF. The CDR3 DNA reads as TGTGCCAGCAGTCTATTAGACAGAAACACCGGGGAGCTGGTTTTT.

The chain couples TRBV15 to TRBJ2-5; tentatively, D is TRBD1 (5 bases). The V end lost 1 base, the J end lost 5 bases, and 11 bases lay between the germline ends. Germline V CDR1 and CDR2: LNHNV, YYDKDF (reference sequence). The CDR3 consists of 14 residues. CDR3 DNA: TGTGCCACCAGCAGAGTTAAGGGGTCGGAGACCCAGTACTTC. Its protein product is CATSRVKGSETQYF.